This T cell receptor beta chain was profiled in a study of CD8 T cells in Susac syndrome. Study context: Susac syndrome patients were untreated, on corticosteroids with some adding intravenous immunoglobulin, or on intravenous immunoglobulin only. Study conclusions and caveats: Susac syndrome CD4+ T cell repertoires showed no clonal expansion.

As to this clonotype: The antigen is not known.

Random hexamers primed reverse transcription of 0.5 to 1 ug RNA. TCRdb independently ran MiXCR on the immunoSEQ multiplex PCR reads; one entry per CDR3 protein. The repertoire consists of about 190,000 distinct CDR3 sequences, with under 97% occurring once and the leading ten covering around 0.092%. TCR beta from blood CD8+ and CD4+ T cells was sequenced. FACS was used to enrich TEMRA cells, whereas the CD8+ and CD4+ T cells were obtained by negative isolation. Germline V gene data show CDR1 as SGHNT and CDR2 as YYREEE (reference sequence). The CDR3 consists of 14 residues. The V end lost 0 bases, the J end lost 6 bases, and 13 bases lay between the germline ends.

Sequencing used CD4+ T cells from PBMCs. The TCR comes from a human donor with Susac syndrome. This rearrangement joins TRBV5-4 to TRBJ2-7; D is possibly TRBD1 (6 bases). The CDR3 DNA follows: TGTGCCAGCAGCTTGGCGGCAGGGGTTGGCGAGCAGTACTTC. Encoded protein: CASSLAAGVGEQYF. Complete variable domain (other parts from reference TRBV5-4 and TRBJ2-7): ETGVTQSPTHLIKTRGQQVTLRCSSQSGHNTVSWYQQALGQGPQFIFQYYREEENGRGNFPPRFSGLQFPNYSSELNVNALELDDSALYLCASSLAAGVGEQYFGPGTRLTVT.